This T cell receptor (beta chain) was retrieved from a study of cytomegalovirus exposure and HLA in healthy donors. The PCR had 60 Vbeta and 13 Jbeta primers. Clones were read by immunoSEQ multiplex PCR, and TCRdb kept only the in-frame ones, dropping some. The data show about 140,000 clones, around 75% seen once. Study findings and constraints: Investigators reported 164 TCR beta chains as tied to cytomegalovirus.

A remark on this clone: Antigen specificity is unknown.

This clonotype originated in a man in his forties in good health and CMV-seronegative. Source material: PBMCs.

The CDR3 loop is CATSGPLGQGPEAFF. The CDR3 DNA reads as TGTGCCACCAGCGGACCTCTAGGACAGGGTCCGGAAGCTTTCTTT. The V and J genes are TRBV15 and TRBJ1-1; TRBD1 matches 8 bases. CDR3 size: 15 residues. V shed 5 bases, J shed 8 bases, and the junction held 13 bases outside the gene matches. CDR1 is LNHNV and CDR2 is YYDKDF in the germline V gene (reference sequence). Using reference TRBV15 and TRBJ1-1 for the parts outside the CDR3, the full variable domain is DAMVIQNPRYQVTQFGKPVTLSCSQTLNHNVMYWYQQKSSQAPKLLFHYYDKDFNNEADTPDNFQSRRPNTSFCFLDIRSPGLGDTAMYLCATSGPLGQGPEAFFGQGTRLTVV.